This TCR beta chain was identified in a study of T cell repertoires in cytomegalovirus infection. Study as a whole: Indications came from public TCR beta signatures; they pointed to CMV infection and to a matching HLA type.

TCRdb re-called the reads through MiXCR, storing one row per CDR3 protein. The data contain some 320,000 distinct CDR3 sequences, around 9.5% of them singletons. There are 13 residues in the CDR3. Germline V gene data show CDR1 as SGHTA and CDR2 as FQGNSA. V was trimmed by 6 bases and J by 2 bases, leaving 8 bases between them. This receptor was identified in a human donor in good health (CMV status not recorded). Some clones in this sample may be carry-over from other donors' samples. Sequencing was performed on PBMCs. The chain recombines TRBV7-2 with TRBJ2-4; D gene unclear. The CDR3: CASSPLTKNIQYF. Here the CDR3 DNA reads TGTGCCAGCAGTCCTCTGACCAAAAACATTCAGTACTTC.